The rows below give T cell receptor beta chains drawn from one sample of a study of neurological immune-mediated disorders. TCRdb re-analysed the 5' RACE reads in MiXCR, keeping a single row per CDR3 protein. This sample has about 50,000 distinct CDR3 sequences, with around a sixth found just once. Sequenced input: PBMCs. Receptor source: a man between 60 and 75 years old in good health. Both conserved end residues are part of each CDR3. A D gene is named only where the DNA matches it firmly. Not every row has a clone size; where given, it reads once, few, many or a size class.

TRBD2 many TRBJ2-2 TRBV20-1 TGCAGTGCTAGGGGACTAGCGGGACTAAACACCGGGGAGCTGTTTTTT CSARGLAGLNTGELFF
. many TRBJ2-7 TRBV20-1 TGCAGTGCTAGGAAGATAGAGGAGGAGCAGTACTTC CSARKIEEEQYF
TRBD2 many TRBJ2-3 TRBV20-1 TGCAGTGCTGCCCCACCCGGCGGGAGGGCCGTGGATACGCAGTATTTT CSAAPPGGRAVDTQYF
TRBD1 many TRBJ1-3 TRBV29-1 TGCAGCGTTGAGACGACAGGGAGCGGAAACACCATATATTTT CSVETTGSGNTIYF
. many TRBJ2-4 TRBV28 TGTGCCAGCAGTCTTCTCGGGGCAGGAAACATTCAGTACTTC CASSLLGAGNIQYF
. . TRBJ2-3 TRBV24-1 TGTGCCACCAGTGATCTGGAGGGAGTAGAGGGAAGAAGGGATACGCAGTATTTT CATSDLEGVEGRRDTQYF
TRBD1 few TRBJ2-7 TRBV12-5 TGTGCTAGTGGTCCCGGGACAGGGTTATACTTC CASGPGTGLYF
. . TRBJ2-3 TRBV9 TGTGCCAGCAGCGTAGCGGTTCGGGAAGATACGCAGTATTTT CASSVAVREDTQYF
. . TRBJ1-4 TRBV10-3 TGTGCCATCAGTGAGGGAAGTGAAAAACTGTTTTTT CAISEGSEKLFF
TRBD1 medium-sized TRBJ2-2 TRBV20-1 TGCAGTGCTAGAGGAGGGACAGCCAACACCGGGGAGCTGTTTTTT CSARGGTANTGELFF
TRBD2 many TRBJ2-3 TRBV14 TGTGCCAGCAGCCAAGGCAGCGGGAGGTATACGCAGTATTTT CASSQGSGRYTQYF
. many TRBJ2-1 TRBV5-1 TGCGCCAGCAGCCAAGCTGGTTCGGGGGATGAGCAGTTCTTC CASSQAGSGDEQFF
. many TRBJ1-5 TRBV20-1 TGCAGTGCTAACAAGGCAGGGTCGGGCAATCAGCCCCAGCATTTT CSANKAGSGNQPQHF
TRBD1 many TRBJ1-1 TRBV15 TGTGCCACCAGCGCCCAGGGGGCAAGGAACACTGAAGCTTTCTTT CATSAQGARNTEAFF
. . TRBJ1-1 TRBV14 TGTGCCAGCAGCCAAGATCCAACCGCCTTGAACACTGAAGCTTTCTTT CASSQDPTALNTEAFF
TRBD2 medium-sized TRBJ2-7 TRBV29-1 TGCAGCGTTGAGAAGGGAGGGCCCAGCGAGCAGTACTTC CSVEKGGPSEQYF
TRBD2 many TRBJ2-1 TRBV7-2 TGTGCCAGCAGCTTAGCGACTAGCGGGAGGAATGAGCAGTTCTTC CASSLATSGRNEQFF
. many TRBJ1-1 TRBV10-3 TGTGCCATCAGTGAGGGGGCGGCAGGGCGCACTGAAGCTTTCTTT CAISEGAAGRTEAFF
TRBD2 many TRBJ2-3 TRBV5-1 TGCGCCACCGGTAGCGGGCCGAGCACAGATACGCAGTATTTT CATGSGPSTDTQYF
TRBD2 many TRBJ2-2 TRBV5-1 TGCGCCAGTCGGGGACTAGCGGGAGGATCGAACACCGGGGAGCTGTTTTTT CASRGLAGGSNTGELFF
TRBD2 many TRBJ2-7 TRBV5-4 TGTGCCAGCAGTCTAGCGGGAGGGGATGTTTACGAGCAGTACTTC CASSLAGGDVYEQYF
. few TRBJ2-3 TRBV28 TGTGCCAGCAGCACACCGAGCACAGATACGCAGTATTTT CASSTPSTDTQYF
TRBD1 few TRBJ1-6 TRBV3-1 TGTGCCAGCAGCCAAGGACAGGGGAATTCACCCCTCCACTTT CASSQGQGNSPLHF
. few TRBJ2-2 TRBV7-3 TGTGCCAGCAGCTTAGGGCAGGGCCTTGTCACCGGGGAGCTGTTTTTT CASSLGQGLVTGELFF
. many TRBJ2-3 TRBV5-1 TGCGCCAGCAGCTTGGTACCGGACACAGATACGCAGTATTTT CASSLVPDTDTQYF
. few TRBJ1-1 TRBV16 TGTGCCAGCAGCCTCCGCCGGGACACAGCTTTCTTT CASSLRRDTAFF
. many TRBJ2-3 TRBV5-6 TGTGCCAGCAGCTTCCAGGCCCCCAGCCGGGATACGCAGTATTTT CASSFQAPSRDTQYF
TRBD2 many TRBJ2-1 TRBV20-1 TGCAGTGCTAGAGATCAGATCCGGACTAGCGGCTACAATGAGCAGTTCTTC CSARDQIRTSGYNEQFF
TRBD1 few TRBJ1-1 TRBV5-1 TGCGCCAGCAGCTTGGAGACAGGGGAAGAAGCTTTCTTT CASSLETGEEAFF
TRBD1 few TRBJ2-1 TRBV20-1 TGCAGTGCTAGACCGACAGGGACCAATGAGCAGTTCTTC CSARPTGTNEQFF
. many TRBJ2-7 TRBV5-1 TGCGCCAGCACCCCGACAGGACACTACGAGCAGTACTTC CASTPTGHYEQYF
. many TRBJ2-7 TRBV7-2 TGTGCCAGCACCCCGCTGGCCCTAGGGTACGAGCAGTACTTC CASTPLALGYEQYF
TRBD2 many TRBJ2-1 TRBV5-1 TGCGCCAGCAGCCTACAACTAGCGGGAGTTGAGCAGTTCTTC CASSLQLAGVEQFF
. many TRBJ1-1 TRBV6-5 TGTGCCAGCAGCCGACAGTTTTCCGCATTCATGAACACTGAAGCTTTCTTT CASSRQFSAFMNTEAFF
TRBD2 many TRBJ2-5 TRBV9 TGTGCCAGCAGCGTAGAGGGAGGGTCAGAGACCCAGTACTTC CASSVEGGSETQYF
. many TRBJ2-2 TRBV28 TGTGCCAGCTATCGACAGGGAGGGGGAAACACCGGGGAGCTGTTTTTT CASYRQGGGNTGELFF
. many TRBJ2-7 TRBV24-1 TGTGCCACCAGGGTATCGCTCGGCTACGAGCAGTACTTC CATRVSLGYEQYF
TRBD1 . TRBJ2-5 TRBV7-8 TGTGCCAGCAGCCCGAGGACAGGGGATGCAGAGACCCGGTACTTC CASSPRTGDAETRYF
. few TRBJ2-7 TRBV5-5 . CASSFYICSARVSGGYEQYF
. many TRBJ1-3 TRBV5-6 TGTGCCAGCAGCCCACTTCCCGGGTCCACGGCCGCTTTCTCTGGAAACACCATATATTTT CASSPLPGSTAAFSGNTIYF
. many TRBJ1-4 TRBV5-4 TGTGCCAGCAGCCCCCTCCCAACTAATGAAAAACTGTTTTTT CASSPLPTNEKLFF
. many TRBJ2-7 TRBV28 TGTGCCAGCAGTTTAGGCAGCGCCTACGAGCAGTACTTC CASSLGSAYEQYF
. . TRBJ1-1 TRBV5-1 TGCGCTAGCAGCTTCGGAGGGGCCCTGAACACTGAAGCTTTCTTT CASSFGGALNTEAFF
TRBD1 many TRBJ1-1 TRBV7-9 TGTGCCAGCAGCTTGGGACAGGTGAACACTGAAGCTTTCTTT CASSLGQVNTEAFF